The rows below give T cell receptor beta chains drawn from one sample of a study of blood T cell repertoires in COVID-19. Sequencing was performed with immunoSEQ multiplex PCR; in TCRdb, only in-frame clones are kept and a portion is missing. The data hold fewer than 500,000 clones, with 86% observed a single time. The sequencing input was peripheral blood. Receptors were obtained from a woman between 25 and 40 years old with active or convalescent COVID-19. Each CDR3 is given with its conserved first and last residue. D genes are given only for firm matches. Size tells how often a clone was seen (once, few, many) or the class of an expanded clone, and some rows leave it out.

size: NA; V: TRBV5-1; D: NA; J: TRBJ1-3; CDR3: CASSLWEGIGNTIYF; DNA: TGCGCCAGCAGCTTGTGGGAGGGAATTGGAAACACCATATATTTT
size: NA; V: TRBV5-1; D: NA; J: TRBJ2-2; CDR3: CASSGSVNTGELFF; DNA: TGCGCCAGCAGTGGTAGCGTGAACACCGGGGAGCTGTTTTTT
size: NA; V: TRBV5-1; D: TRBD1; J: TRBJ2-2; CDR3: CASRLTGPGELFF; DNA: TGCGCCAGCAGATTGACAGGGCCCGGGGAGCTGTTTTTT
size: NA; V: TRBV7-9; D: NA; J: TRBJ1-2; CDR3: CASSPQANYGYTF; DNA: TGTGCCAGCAGCCCACAAGCTAACTATGGCTACACCTTC
size: NA; V: TRBV19; D: TRBD1; J: TRBJ1-3; CDR3: CASSTLRTGNSGNTIYF; DNA: TGTGCCAGTAGTACGCTCAGGACAGGGAACTCTGGAAACACCATATATTTT
size: NA; V: TRBV27; D: TRBD2; J: TRBJ2-7; CDR3: CASSTRTSGNPPGEQYF; DNA: TGTGCCAGCAGTACGCGGACTAGCGGGAACCCTCCAGGCGAGCAGTACTTC
size: NA; V: TRBV19; D: NA; J: TRBJ1-1; CDR3: CASSTTVDTEAFF; DNA: TGTGCCAGTAGTACTACAGTGGACACTGAAGCTTTCTTT
size: NA; V: TRBV5-6; D: NA; J: TRBJ1-2; CDR3: CASSQQGNGYTF; DNA: TGTGCCAGCAGCCAACAGGGAAATGGCTACACCTTC
size: NA; V: TRBV14; D: NA; J: TRBJ1-6; CDR3: CASSLAMGSPLHF; DNA: TGTGCCAGCAGCCTAGCCATGGGTTCACCCCTCCACTTT
size: NA; V: TRBV27; D: TRBD1; J: TRBJ1-4; CDR3: CASSLGTGDNEKLFF; DNA: TGTGCCAGCAGTTTAGGGACAGGGGATAATGAAAAACTGTTTTTT
size: once; V: TRBV4-1; D: TRBD1; J: TRBJ1-1; CDR3: CASSLDRGNTEAFF; DNA: TGCGCCAGCAGCCTCGACAGGGGGAACACTGAAGCTTTCTTT
size: once; V: TRBV11-2; D: TRBD2; J: TRBJ2-1; CDR3: CASTGPPLAGGPDEQFF; DNA: TGTGCCAGCACCGGACCCCCACTAGCGGGGGGGCCGGATGAGCAGTTCTTC
size: NA; V: TRBV15; D: TRBD1; J: TRBJ1-4; CDR3: CATSRPLPGQGATNEKLFF; DNA: TGTGCCACCAGCAGACCCCTCCCGGGACAGGGGGCAACTAATGAAAAACTGTTTTTT
size: NA; V: TRBV7-8; D: TRBD2; J: TRBJ2-5; CDR3: CASSLTLAGKEETQYF; DNA: TGTGCCAGCAGCTTAACCTTAGCGGGAAAGGAAGAGACCCAGTACTTC
size: NA; V: TRBV6-1; D: NA; J: TRBJ1-6; CDR3: CASSEAGGRSYNSPLHF; DNA: TGTGCCAGCAGTGAAGCCGGTGGGAGGTCCTATAATTCACCCCTCCACTTT
size: NA; V: TRBV9; D: NA; J: TRBJ1-2; CDR3: CASSVAGDGYTF; DNA: TGTGCCAGCAGCGTAGCCGGAGATGGCTACACCTTC
size: once; V: TRBV6-6; D: TRBD1; J: TRBJ1-2; CDR3: CASSQGAEANYGYTF; DNA: TGTGCCAGCAGTCAGGGGGCCGAAGCTAACTATGGCTACACCTTC
size: NA; V: TRBV4-1; D: NA; J: TRBJ1-2; CDR3: CASSQSAGLEGYTF; DNA: TGCGCCAGCAGCCAATCAGCCGGACTTGAGGGCTACACCTTC
size: NA; V: TRBV14; D: TRBD1; J: TRBJ2-7; CDR3: CASSPYRGSSYEQYF; DNA: TGTGCCAGCAGCCCTTACAGGGGATCGTCCTACGAGCAGTACTTC
size: NA; V: TRBV19; D: TRBD2; J: TRBJ2-1; CDR3: CASSLGGSSYNEQFF; DNA: TGTGCCAGTAGCCTCGGGGGGTCTTCCTACAATGAGCAGTTCTTC
size: NA; V: TRBV6-2/TRBV6-3; D: NA; J: TRBJ1-2; CDR3: CASTYSENYGYTF; DNA: TGTGCCAGCACCTACTCGGAGAACTATGGCTACACCTTC
size: NA; V: TRBV7-9; D: TRBD1; J: TRBJ2-1; CDR3: CASSSGDRVDEQFF; DNA: TGTGCCAGCAGCTCCGGTGACAGGGTAGATGAGCAGTTCTTC
size: NA; V: TRBV11-2; D: TRBD1; J: TRBJ2-7; CDR3: CASSFSPGQGAKAYEQYF; DNA: TGTGCCAGCAGCTTCTCGCCGGGACAGGGGGCAAAAGCCTACGAGCAGTACTTC
size: NA; V: TRBV5-8; D: NA; J: TRBJ1-2; CDR3: CASSYFMTVGYTF; DNA: TGTGCCAGCAGCTACTTCATGACAGTTGGCTACACCTTC
size: NA; V: TRBV6-5; D: TRBD1; J: TRBJ1-2; CDR3: CASTRGQYYGYTF; DNA: TGTGCCAGCACGAGGGGGCAATACTATGGCTACACCTTC
size: NA; V: TRBV4-1; D: NA; J: TRBJ2-1; CDR3: CASSQVRNEQFF; DNA: TGCGCCAGCAGCCAGGTGCGCAATGAGCAGTTCTTC
size: NA; V: TRBV29-1; D: TRBD1; J: TRBJ2-7; CDR3: CSVDGTDRGGYEQYF; DNA: TGCAGCGTTGACGGTACGGACAGGGGAGGTTACGAGCAGTACTTC
size: NA; V: TRBV27; D: NA; J: TRBJ1-4; CDR3: CASSLQGLATNEKLFF; DNA: TGTGCCAGCAGTCTACAGGGTTTGGCAACTAATGAAAAACTGTTTTTT
size: NA; V: TRBV3-1/TRBV3-2; D: TRBD2; J: TRBJ2-5; CDR3: CASSPSSGGREETQYF; DNA: TGTGCCAGCAGCCCTTCTAGCGGGGGGCGAGAAGAGACCCAGTACTTC
size: once; V: TRBV2; D: TRBD1; J: TRBJ2-5; CDR3: CASSEVGRGRGETQYF; DNA: TGTGCCAGCAGTGAGGTTGGCAGGGGGCGAGGGGAGACCCAGTACTTC
size: once; V: TRBV6-6; D: NA; J: TRBJ2-3; CDR3: CASSYRTDTQYF; DNA: TGTGCCAGCAGTTACCGGACAGATACGCAGTATTTT
size: NA; V: TRBV6-5; D: NA; J: TRBJ1-6; CDR3: CASTGPNSPLHF; DNA: TGTGCCAGCACAGGGCCTAATTCACCCCTCCACTTT
size: NA; V: TRBV6-5; D: TRBD2; J: TRBJ2-7; CDR3: CASRGTTFYEQYF; DNA: TGTGCCAGCAGAGGGACTACTTTCTACGAGCAGTACTTC
size: NA; V: TRBV29-1; D: TRBD1; J: TRBJ1-2; CDR3: CSVAQGNGYTF; DNA: TGCAGCGTTGCACAGGGGAATGGCTACACCTTC
size: NA; V: TRBV12-3/TRBV12-4; D: NA; J: TRBJ2-1; CDR3: CASSLAQEQFF; DNA: TGTGCCAGCAGTTTAGCGCAGGAGCAGTTCTTC
size: few; V: TRBV5-5; D: TRBD1; J: TRBJ1-5; CDR3: CASSPKLLMTGGNQPQHF; DNA: TGTGCCAGCAGCCCGAAACTTCTTATGACAGGGGGCAATCAGCCCCAGCATTTT
size: NA; V: TRBV3-1/TRBV3-2; D: NA; J: TRBJ1-2; CDR3: CASSQADSLYGYTF; DNA: TGTGCCAGCAGCCAAGCCGACAGTCTCTATGGCTACACCTTC
size: NA; V: TRBV7-9; D: NA; J: TRBJ1-3; CDR3: CASRPGAGNTIYF; DNA: TGTGCCAGCAGACCAGGGGCTGGAAACACCATATATTTT
size: NA; V: TRBV4-1; D: NA; J: TRBJ2-2; CDR3: CASSRTLAFMPGELFF; DNA: TGCGCCAGCAGCCGGACACTAGCTTTCATGCCCGGGGAGCTGTTTTTT
size: NA; V: TRBV5-1; D: NA; J: TRBJ1-4; CDR3: CASSLGPQGSEKLFF; DNA: TGCGCCAGCAGCTTGGGCCCCCAGGGATCTGAAAAACTGTTTTTT
size: NA; V: TRBV6-1; D: TRBD1; J: TRBJ1-4; CDR3: CASSDRQGGNEKLFF; DNA: TGTGCCAGCAGTGACCGACAGGGCGGTAATGAAAAACTGTTTTTT